The rows below give T cell receptor beta chains drawn from one sample of a study of control samples from healthy donors and cancer patients. Sequenced by immunoSEQ multiplex PCR; TCRdb stores in-frame clones only, minus some. The top ten clones hold 2.5% to 3% of a sample with tens of thousands of clones, around 84% of them seen once. Sequenced input: PBMCs. These receptors originate from a woman aged 45-65 years with lung cancer. CDR3s include the opening cysteine and the closing phenylalanine or tryptophan. The order of the fields is D gene, clone size, V gene, J gene, CDR3 protein, CDR3 DNA. A D gene is named only where the DNA matches it firmly. The size entry is marked missing in some rows and otherwise reads once, few, many or a size class.

>-|once|TRBV10-3|TRBJ2-2
CASAGTSNTGELFF
TGTGCCTCCGCCGGGACATCGAACACCGGGGAGCTGTTTTTT
>TRBD2|-|TRBV29-1|TRBJ2-1
CSVEGTSGDNEQFF
TGCAGCGTTGAAGGGACTAGCGGGGACAATGAGCAGTTCTTC
>-|once|TRBV5-1|TRBJ1-2
CASSFHPGAPGGYGYTF
TGCGCCAGCAGCTTTCACCCGGGAGCCCCTGGAGGCTATGGCTACACCTTC
>-|-|TRBV3-1/TRBV3-2|TRBJ2-1
CASRSARVIYNEQFF
TGTGCCAGCAGGTCGGCACGGGTAATCTACAATGAGCAGTTCTTC
>TRBD1|few|TRBV11-2|TRBJ1-6
CASSSQGAESPLHF
TGTGCCAGCAGCTCACAGGGGGCAGAATCACCCCTCCACTTT
>-|-|TRBV7-2|TRBJ1-2
CASSLAAEHYYGYTF
TGTGCCAGCAGCTTAGCGGCCGAGCATTACTATGGCTACACCTTC
>-|-|TRBV27|TRBJ1-2
CASSLDGLVGTSYTF
TGTGCCAGCAGTTTAGATGGATTGGTAGGGACCAGCTACACCTTC
>-|-|TRBV4-3|TRBJ1-2
CASSQDRSGLIYGYTF
TGCGCCAGCAGCCAAGATCGATCGGGGTTGATCTATGGCTACACCTTC
>-|-|TRBV6-5|TRBJ1-3
CASSYSNSGNTIYF
TGTGCCAGCAGTTACTCGAATAGTGGAAACACCATATATTTT
>-|-|TRBV25-1|TRBJ1-2
CASSVGTGKAYYGYTF
TGTGCCAGCAGTGTCGGGACCGGGAAGGCCTACTATGGCTACACCTTC
>-|-|TRBV20-1|TRBJ2-7
CSARQSYEQYF
TGCAGTGCTAGACAGTCCTACGAGCAGTACTTC
>-|-|TRBV3-1/TRBV3-2|TRBJ2-7
CASSPGTGSYEQYF
TGTGCCAGCAGCCCAGGGACGGGATCCTACGAGCAGTACTTC
>-|-|TRBV19|TRBJ2-7
CASSLSGNYEQYF
TGTGCCAGTAGTCTGTCCGGGAACTACGAGCAGTACTTC
>-|-|TRBV21-1|TRBJ2-3
CASSKCGPNRGRVTDTQYF
TGTGCCAGCAGCAAATGCGGCCCAAACAGGGGGAGAGTCACAGATACGCAGTATTTT
>TRBD1|-|TRBV6-5|TRBJ1-2
CASSTGVGYTF
TGTGCCAGCAGTACAGGGGTCGGCTACACCTTC
>TRBD1|-|TRBV28|TRBJ1-6
CASSSPGQLNSPLHF
TGTGCCAGCAGTTCCCCGGGACAGCTAAATTCACCCCTCCACTTT
>-|-|TRBV2|TRBJ2-7
CASFARGEQYF
TGTGCCAGCTTCGCTCGGGGGGAGCAGTACTTC
>TRBD2|-|TRBV11-2|TRBJ2-7
CASSRTTSSPLEQYF
TGTGCCAGCAGCCGAACGACTAGCAGCCCCCTCGAGCAGTACTTC
>-|-|TRBV6-2/TRBV6-3|TRBJ1-2
CASSSNPGYGYTF
TGTGCCAGCAGTTCTAACCCGGGGTATGGCTACACCTTC
>-|-|TRBV5-5|TRBJ2-7
CASSLARVRSYEQYF
TGTGCCAGCAGCTTGGCCCGGGTTAGGTCCTACGAGCAGTACTTC
>-|-|TRBV5-1|TRBJ2-1
CASSLSQTYNEQFF
TGCGCCAGCAGCTTGTCTCAAACTTACAATGAGCAGTTCTTC
>-|-|TRBV3-1/TRBV3-2|TRBJ1-1
CASSVYRNTEAFF
TGTGCCAGCAGCGTCTACAGGAACACTGAAGCTTTCTTT
>TRBD1|-|TRBV7-2|TRBJ2-3
CASSDGTGARADTQYF
TGTGCCAGCAGCGATGGGACAGGGGCACGGGCAGATACGCAGTATTTT
>TRBD1|-|TRBV4-1|TRBJ1-4
CASSQVLTGPDEKLFF
TGCGCCAGCAGCCAAGTCTTGACAGGGCCGGATGAAAAACTGTTTTTT
>TRBD1|-|TRBV7-9|TRBJ2-4
CASSFPQGNIQYF
TGTGCCAGCAGCTTTCCACAGGGGAACATTCAGTACTTC
>-|-|TRBV28|TRBJ1-5
CASSLPGPPNQPQHF
TGTGCCAGCAGTTTACCGGGTCCCCCAAATCAGCCCCAGCATTTT
>TRBD1|-|TRBV2|TRBJ1-2
CASSETGESYGYTF
TGTGCCAGCAGTGAAACAGGGGAATCTTATGGCTACACCTTC
>-|-|TRBV6-5|TRBJ1-2
CASRGRGLNYGYTF
TGTGCCAGCCGGGGCAGGGGCCTAAACTATGGCTACACCTTC
>-|-|TRBV2|TRBJ2-5
CASSQVSEETQYF
TGTGCCAGCAGCCAGGTTAGCGAAGAGACCCAGTACTTC
>-|-|TRBV28|TRBJ1-3
CASSSGNAGNTIYF
TGTGCCAGCAGTTCAGGGAATGCTGGAAACACCATATATTTT
>-|-|TRBV5-1|TRBJ2-2
CASSLDTGFNTGELFF
TGCGCCAGCAGCTTAGATACAGGGTTTAACACCGGGGAGCTGTTTTTT
>TRBD1|-|TRBV7-9|TRBJ1-4
CASSLMSGGEKLFF
TGTGCCAGCAGCTTAATGTCAGGGGGTGAAAAACTGTTTTTT
>-|-|TRBV5-1|TRBJ2-2
CASSLDRVGTGELFF
TGCGCCAGCAGCTTGGACAGGGTTGGAACCGGGGAGCTGTTTTTT
>-|-|TRBV7-8|TRBJ1-5
CASSFDSSPGQPQHF
TGTGCCAGCAGCTTCGACAGTTCGCCAGGTCAGCCCCAGCATTTT
>-|-|TRBV5-1|TRBJ2-2
CASSLDGGPGELFF
TGCGCCAGCAGCTTGGACGGAGGGCCCGGGGAGCTGTTTTTT
>TRBD1|-|TRBV5-1|TRBJ2-7
CASSLPGQSTEQYF
TGCGCCAGCAGCTTACCGGGACAGAGTACCGAGCAGTACTTC
>-|-|TRBV11-2|TRBJ2-7
CASSRGPSYEQYF
TGTGCCAGCAGCCGGGGTCCTAGCTACGAGCAGTACTTC
>TRBD1|-|TRBV19|TRBJ2-6
CASTSRTGGTGANVLTF
TGTGCCAGTACCTCTCGGACAGGGGGCACTGGGGCCAACGTCCTGACTTTC
>-|-|TRBV7-9|TRBJ2-5
CASSLEGRGWETQYF
TGTGCCAGCAGCTTAGAAGGGCGGGGCTGGGAGACCCAGTACTTC
>-|-|TRBV18|TRBJ1-3
CASSPFQWDQGNTIYF
TGTGCCAGCTCACCATTTCAATGGGACCAAGGAAACACCATATATTTT
>-|once|TRBV7-8|TRBJ2-7
CASSLGPGLEQYF
TGTGCCAGCAGCTTAGGTCCAGGACTCGAGCAGTACTTC
>-|few|TRBV5-3|TRBJ1-2
CARPRRELNYGYTF
TGTGCCAGACCCCGTCGGGAGCTCAACTATGGCTACACCTTC
>-|-|TRBV5-4|TRBJ1-1
CASSLEGRMNTEAFF
TGTGCCAGCAGCTTGGAAGGGCGGATGAACACTGAAGCTTTCTTT
>-|once|TRBV5-1|TRBJ1-3
CASSLAAGVGNTIYF
TGCGCCAGCAGCTTGGCCGCAGGGGTAGGAAACACCATATATTTT
>-|-|TRBV2|TRBJ2-5
CASSGKAGEATQYF
TGTGCCAGCAGCGGGAAGGCAGGGGAGGCGACCCAGTACTTC